This T cell receptor beta chain was documented in a study of T-cell memory formation after mild COVID-19. In the study overall: There were largely donor-specific TCR clusters.

This clonotype was recorded a few times. CDR1 and CDR2 (germline): SNHLY, FYNNEI. The CDR3 extends over 17 amino acids. Trimming took off 6 bases at V and 0 bases at J, with 20 bases between the two ends. TCRdb recomputed calls from the 5' RACE reads with MiXCR, one row per CDR3 protein. The repertoire holds around 510,000 distinct CDR3 sequences, about 20% seen once, with around 8.4% in the top ten. The rearrangement links TRBV2 to TRBJ1-2; no reliable D call. Material: PBMCs or a T cell subset sorted from them (not recorded which). This sequence originates from an adult woman who had mild COVID-19 (a few samples of this study predate the infection). Cell type and time point are not known. CDR3 DNA sequence: TGTGCCAGCAGACTTGGGAAGTACAGAGACACTAACTATGGCTACACCTTC. Protein: CASRLGKYRDTNYGYTF.